These T cell receptor beta chains were read from a single sample in a study of T cells after posttransplantation cyclophosphamide. Generated by immunoSEQ multiplex PCR, the TCRdb table keeps only in-frame clones and is missing some. Sampling found about 12,000 clones, none seen once. The specimen sequenced was PBMCs. The receptors come from a woman in her forties in good health, CMV-negative, and a related stem cell transplant donor. Both conserved end residues are part of each CDR3. A D gene is named only where the DNA matches it firmly. Clone size appears in some rows only: once, few, many, or a class for an expanded clone.

V gene: TRBV5-4; clone size: many; J gene: TRBJ2-5; D gene: TRBD2; CDR3 protein: CASNQRGAGETQYF; CDR3 DNA: TGTGCCAGCAATCAGCGGGGGGCCGGGGAGACCCAGTACTTC
V gene: TRBV29-1; clone size: many; J gene: TRBJ1-4; D gene: -; CDR3 protein: CSGTVEGEKLFF; CDR3 DNA: TGCAGCGGGACTGTTGAGGGTGAAAAACTGTTTTTT
V gene: TRBV5-5; clone size: few; J gene: TRBJ2-5; D gene: TRBD2; CDR3 protein: CASSVRLAMETQYF; CDR3 DNA: TGTGCCAGCAGCGTTAGACTAGCGATGGAGACCCAGTACTTC
V gene: TRBV19; clone size: many; J gene: TRBJ2-7; D gene: TRBD2; CDR3 protein: CASAGTSGTTEQYF; CDR3 DNA: TGTGCCAGCGCTGGGACTAGCGGGACCACCGAGCAGTACTTC
V gene: TRBV7-2; clone size: few; J gene: TRBJ2-7; D gene: -; CDR3 protein: CASSFWPQTPPLEQYF; CDR3 DNA: TGTGCCAGCAGCTTCTGGCCGCAGACTCCCCCTCTCGAGCAGTACTTC
V gene: TRBV2; clone size: many; J gene: TRBJ1-5; D gene: -; CDR3 protein: CASSERATQHF; CDR3 DNA: TGTGCCAGCAGTGAAAGGGCCACCCAGCATTTT
V gene: TRBV30; clone size: -; J gene: TRBJ1-5; D gene: -; CDR3 protein: CAWSARGGARLARQPQHF; CDR3 DNA: TGTGCCTGGAGTGCCCGGGGGGGGGCGCGTTTGGCGAGGCAGCCCCAGCATTTT
V gene: TRBV10-3; clone size: medium-sized; J gene: TRBJ2-1; D gene: TRBD2; CDR3 protein: CAISVGGGGLNEQFF; CDR3 DNA: TGTGCCATCAGTGTCGGCGGGGGGGGCCTTAATGAGCAGTTCTTC
V gene: TRBV9; clone size: many; J gene: TRBJ2-1; D gene: TRBD2; CDR3 protein: CASSARGGTYNEQFF; CDR3 DNA: TGTGCCAGCAGCGCCCGGGGGGGCACGTACAATGAGCAGTTCTTC
V gene: TRBV6-1; clone size: few; J gene: TRBJ2-5; D gene: TRBD2; CDR3 protein: CASSIRGGQETQYF; CDR3 DNA: TGTGCCAGCAGTATACGGGGGGGCCAAGAGACCCAGTACTTC
V gene: TRBV6-4; clone size: many; J gene: TRBJ2-1; D gene: TRBD2; CDR3 protein: CARGGREGQDEQFF; CDR3 DNA: TGTGCCAGAGGTGGGCGGGAGGGCCAAGATGAGCAGTTCTTC